The rows below give T cell receptor beta chains drawn from one sample of a study of a mutant IDH1 vaccine in newly diagnosed glioma. Libraries were prepared by immunoSEQ multiplex PCR; TCRdb keeps only in-frame clonotypes and omits some of them. The data show about 56,000 clones, roughly 75% seen once. No antigen has been identified for these receptors. The sequenced sample was PBMCs, obtained from a glioma patient whose treatment included an IDH1 peptide vaccine. The origin of the receptors is a man in his fifties with glioma. The CDR3 runs from the conserved cysteine through the conserved F or W. Each record gives: clone size, D gene, J gene, CDR3 length, V gene, CDR3 protein, CDR3 DNA. The D gene is left open where the match is weak. Clone size is stated in some rows and not others, as once, few, many or a class when expanded.

clone_size: .
d_call: .
j_call: TRBJ1-6
cdr3_length: 14
v_call: TRBV5-8
cdr3_aa: CASRIGFYNSPLHF
cdr3_nt: TGTGCCTCGAGGATAGGGTTCTATAATTCACCCCTCCACTTT

clone_size: once
d_call: .
j_call: TRBJ1-6
cdr3_length: 16
v_call: TRBV13
cdr3_aa: CASSLRGGGYNSPLHF
cdr3_nt: TGTGCCAGCAGCTTACGCGGAGGGGGCTATAATTCACCCCTCCACTTT

clone_size: once
d_call: .
j_call: TRBJ1-2
cdr3_length: 12
v_call: TRBV11-2
cdr3_aa: CASSLEGEDYTF
cdr3_nt: TGTGCCAGCAGCTTAGAGGGAGAGGACTACACCTTC

clone_size: few
d_call: .
j_call: TRBJ2-7
cdr3_length: 13
v_call: TRBV10-1
cdr3_aa: CATSPGTSLEQYF
cdr3_nt: TGCGCCACCAGCCCCGGGACTTCCCTCGAGCAGTACTTC

clone_size: .
d_call: TRBD1
j_call: TRBJ2-1
cdr3_length: 21
v_call: TRBV9
cdr3_aa: CASSVGVLRGADRGAYDEQFF
cdr3_nt: TGTGCCAGCAGCGTAGGGGTTCTCAGGGGGGCCGACAGGGGAGCTTACGATGAGCAGTTCTTC

clone_size: .
d_call: TRBD1
j_call: TRBJ2-7
cdr3_length: 13
v_call: TRBV7-2
cdr3_aa: CASTPGTGYEQYF
cdr3_nt: TGTGCCAGCACCCCAGGGACAGGGTACGAGCAGTACTTC

clone_size: .
d_call: .
j_call: TRBJ1-1
cdr3_length: 16
v_call: TRBV7-6
cdr3_aa: CASSPNPTGMNTEAFF
cdr3_nt: TGTGCCAGCAGCCCGAACCCTACAGGGATGAACACTGAAGCTTTCTTT

clone_size: .
d_call: TRBD1
j_call: TRBJ2-1
cdr3_length: 18
v_call: TRBV29-1
cdr3_aa: CSVDILLTGTARDNEQFF
cdr3_nt: TGCAGCGTTGATATATTACTAACCGGGACAGCGAGAGACAATGAGCAGTTCTTC

clone_size: .
d_call: .
j_call: TRBJ1-1
cdr3_length: 14
v_call: TRBV7-8
cdr3_aa: CASRVSYSNTEAFF
cdr3_nt: TGTGCCAGCAGAGTCAGCTATTCGAACACTGAAGCTTTCTTT

clone_size: .
d_call: TRBD1
j_call: TRBJ2-3
cdr3_length: 15
v_call: TRBV5-4
cdr3_aa: CASSPGQGRVDTQYF
cdr3_nt: TGTGCCAGCAGCCCGGGACAGGGGAGGGTAGATACGCAGTATTTT

clone_size: few
d_call: .
j_call: TRBJ1-1
cdr3_length: 14
v_call: TRBV7-6
cdr3_aa: CASSGDTLNTEAFF
cdr3_nt: TGTGCCAGCAGCGGGGACACGCTGAACACTGAAGCTTTCTTT

clone_size: .
d_call: TRBD1
j_call: TRBJ2-7
cdr3_length: 13
v_call: TRBV19
cdr3_aa: CASARQGSYEQYF
cdr3_nt: TGTGCCAGTGCGCGACAGGGCTCCTACGAGCAGTACTTC

clone_size: .
d_call: .
j_call: TRBJ2-5
cdr3_length: 13
v_call: TRBV28
cdr3_aa: CASSARQKETQYF
cdr3_nt: TGTGCCAGCAGTGCCAGACAAAAAGAGACCCAGTACTTC

clone_size: .
d_call: TRBD1
j_call: TRBJ1-1
cdr3_length: 17
v_call: TRBV27
cdr3_aa: CASSRKSWEGASTEAFF
cdr3_nt: TGTGCCAGCAGTCGGAAGTCATGGGAGGGGGCTAGCACTGAAGCTTTCTTT

clone_size: few
d_call: .
j_call: TRBJ1-2
cdr3_length: 11
v_call: TRBV9
cdr3_aa: CASRDNYGYTF
cdr3_nt: TGTGCCAGCCGGGACAACTATGGCTACACCTTC

clone_size: .
d_call: .
j_call: TRBJ2-2
cdr3_length: 13
v_call: TRBV6-5
cdr3_aa: CASRKQETGELFF
cdr3_nt: TGTGCCAGCAGGAAGCAGGAGACCGGGGAGCTGTTTTTT

clone_size: few
d_call: TRBD2
j_call: TRBJ2-1
cdr3_length: 15
v_call: TRBV5-1
cdr3_aa: CASSSRLAGFFEQFF
cdr3_nt: TGCGCCAGCAGCTCCCGACTAGCGGGGTTCTTTGAGCAGTTCTTC

clone_size: .
d_call: .
j_call: TRBJ1-1
cdr3_length: 15
v_call: TRBV11-2
cdr3_aa: CASSSSLGVNTEAFF
cdr3_nt: TGTGCCAGCAGTTCTTCTTTGGGGGTGAACACTGAAGCTTTCTTT

clone_size: .
d_call: .
j_call: TRBJ1-5
cdr3_length: 15
v_call: TRBV6-1
cdr3_aa: CASSNRPIGNQPQHF
cdr3_nt: TGTGCCAGCAGTAACAGACCCATAGGCAATCAGCCCCAGCATTTT

clone_size: .
d_call: .
j_call: TRBJ2-7
cdr3_length: 13
v_call: TRBV7-2
cdr3_aa: CASSTRSLNEQYF
cdr3_nt: TGTGCCAGCAGCACCCGATCGTTAAACGAGCAGTACTTC

clone_size: .
d_call: .
j_call: TRBJ2-3
cdr3_length: 12
v_call: TRBV30
cdr3_aa: CAWSDSTDTQYF
cdr3_nt: TGTGCCTGGAGCGATAGCACAGATACGCAGTATTTT

clone_size: few
d_call: .
j_call: TRBJ1-1
cdr3_length: 12
v_call: TRBV30
cdr3_aa: CAWRQMNTEAFF
cdr3_nt: TGTGCCTGGAGGCAGATGAACACTGAAGCTTTCTTT

clone_size: .
d_call: .
j_call: TRBJ1-1
cdr3_length: 14
v_call: TRBV18
cdr3_aa: CASSPGQRSTEAFF
cdr3_nt: TGTGCCAGCTCACCGGGTCAAAGATCCACTGAAGCTTTCTTT

clone_size: .
d_call: TRBD1
j_call: TRBJ1-1
cdr3_length: 13
v_call: TRBV5-4
cdr3_aa: CASSLGPGQGAFF
cdr3_nt: TGTGCCAGCAGCTTGGGCCCGGGACAGGGGGCTTTCTTT

clone_size: .
d_call: .
j_call: TRBJ1-1
cdr3_length: 13
v_call: TRBV6-6
cdr3_aa: CASRQTGSSEAFF
cdr3_nt: TGTGCCAGCAGGCAGACAGGTTCTTCTGAAGCTTTCTTT

clone_size: .
d_call: .
j_call: TRBJ2-3
cdr3_length: 15
v_call: TRBV5-1
cdr3_aa: CASSLVVGITDTQYF
cdr3_nt: TGCGCCAGCAGCTTGGTTGTGGGAATCACAGATACGCAGTATTTT

clone_size: .
d_call: TRBD1
j_call: TRBJ1-1
cdr3_length: 14
v_call: TRBV6-1
cdr3_aa: CASSGRQGQVEAFF
cdr3_nt: TGTGCCAGCAGTGGGCGACAGGGTCAGGTTGAAGCTTTCTTT

clone_size: .
d_call: .
j_call: TRBJ1-1
cdr3_length: 11
v_call: TRBV20-1
cdr3_aa: CSARENTEAFF
cdr3_nt: TGCAGTGCTAGAGAAAACACTGAAGCTTTCTTT

clone_size: .
d_call: .
j_call: TRBJ2-6
cdr3_length: 16
v_call: TRBV19
cdr3_aa: CASSPRALSGANVLTF
cdr3_nt: TGTGCCAGTAGTCCAAGGGCCCTCTCTGGGGCCAACGTCCTGACTTTC

clone_size: .
d_call: .
j_call: TRBJ2-1
cdr3_length: 16
v_call: TRBV30
cdr3_aa: CAWTSPGAYSYNEQFF
cdr3_nt: TGTGCCTGGACATCGCCAGGGGCCTACTCCTACAATGAGCAGTTCTTC

clone_size: few
d_call: .
j_call: TRBJ2-6
cdr3_length: 16
v_call: TRBV6-4
cdr3_aa: CASGQEGLSGANVLTF
cdr3_nt: TGTGCCAGCGGACAAGAGGGCCTCTCTGGGGCCAACGTCCTGACTTTC

clone_size: .
d_call: TRBD2
j_call: TRBJ2-3
cdr3_length: 14
v_call: TRBV5-1
cdr3_aa: CASRGTSDTDTQYF
cdr3_nt: TGCGCCAGCAGAGGGACTAGCGACACAGATACGCAGTATTTT

clone_size: few
d_call: TRBD2
j_call: TRBJ2-7
cdr3_length: 14
v_call: TRBV7-2
cdr3_aa: CASSLSGGAGEQYF
cdr3_nt: TGTGCCAGCAGCTTAAGCGGGGGGGCCGGCGAGCAGTACTTC

clone_size: .
d_call: .
j_call: TRBJ1-2
cdr3_length: 13
v_call: TRBV2
cdr3_aa: CASSEGGLLGYTF
cdr3_nt: TGTGCCAGCAGTGAAGGAGGCCTTCTGGGCTACACCTTC

clone_size: .
d_call: TRBD1
j_call: TRBJ2-7
cdr3_length: 16
v_call: TRBV4-2
cdr3_aa: CASSQVGGQGSYEQYF
cdr3_nt: TGTGCCAGCAGCCAAGTGGGTGGACAGGGCTCCTACGAGCAGTACTTC

clone_size: .
d_call: TRBD1
j_call: TRBJ2-2
cdr3_length: 15
v_call: TRBV2
cdr3_aa: CASKGAIPNTGELFF
cdr3_nt: TGTGCCAGCAAGGGGGCGATTCCGAACACCGGGGAGCTGTTTTTT

clone_size: .
d_call: TRBD1
j_call: TRBJ1-2
cdr3_length: 15
v_call: TRBV7-9
cdr3_aa: CASSLTGGTHYGYTF
cdr3_nt: TGTGCCAGCAGCTTAACAGGGGGAACCCACTATGGCTACACCTTC

clone_size: .
d_call: .
j_call: TRBJ2-1
cdr3_length: 10
v_call: TRBV29-1
cdr3_aa: CSVDMGEQFF
cdr3_nt: TGCAGCGTTGACATGGGTGAGCAGTTCTTC

clone_size: .
d_call: .
j_call: TRBJ2-3
cdr3_length: 13
v_call: TRBV19
cdr3_aa: CASSNRDPDTQYF
cdr3_nt: TGTGCCAGTAGCAACCGGGACCCTGATACGCAGTATTTT

clone_size: .
d_call: TRBD2
j_call: TRBJ2-3
cdr3_length: 13
v_call: TRBV5-8
cdr3_aa: CASQIVGGDTQYF
cdr3_nt: TGTGCCAGCCAGATTGTCGGGGGGGATACGCAGTATTTT

clone_size: .
d_call: .
j_call: TRBJ2-2
cdr3_length: 16
v_call: TRBV30
cdr3_aa: CAWSGGRVAGTGELFF
cdr3_nt: TGTGCCTGGAGTGGGGGACGGGTCGCGGGCACCGGGGAGCTGTTTTTT

clone_size: .
d_call: .
j_call: TRBJ2-3
cdr3_length: 15
v_call: TRBV10-2
cdr3_aa: CASSNDLGGTDTQYF
cdr3_nt: TGCGCCAGCAGCAATGACCTCGGGGGCACAGATACGCAGTATTTT

clone_size: .
d_call: .
j_call: TRBJ2-7
cdr3_length: 15
v_call: TRBV6-6
cdr3_aa: CASSPLQGGSYEQYF
cdr3_nt: TGTGCCAGCAGTCCCCTCCAGGGGGGCTCCTACGAGCAGTACTTC

clone_size: few
d_call: TRBD2
j_call: TRBJ2-7
cdr3_length: 13
v_call: TRBV5-1
cdr3_aa: CASGVAGSYEQYF
cdr3_nt: TGCGCCAGTGGGGTAGCGGGGTCCTACGAGCAGTACTTC

clone_size: .
d_call: .
j_call: TRBJ1-4
cdr3_length: 14
v_call: TRBV2
cdr3_aa: CASMTEALGEKLFF
cdr3_nt: TGTGCCAGCATGACCGAAGCTTTAGGTGAAAAACTGTTTTTT

clone_size: few
d_call: .
j_call: TRBJ1-1
cdr3_length: 13
v_call: TRBV13
cdr3_aa: CASSPLGATEAFF
cdr3_nt: TGTGCCAGCAGCCCATTGGGGGCCACTGAAGCTTTCTTT

clone_size: .
d_call: .
j_call: TRBJ1-3
cdr3_length: 15
v_call: TRBV25-1
cdr3_aa: CASSEEGGSGNTIYF
cdr3_nt: TGTGCCAGCAGTGAAGAGGGCGGCTCTGGAAACACCATATATTTT

clone_size: .
d_call: TRBD1
j_call: TRBJ2-3
cdr3_length: 15
v_call: TRBV5-1
cdr3_aa: CASRLRDRGTDTQYF
cdr3_nt: TGCGCCAGCAGGCTCCGGGACAGGGGCACAGATACGCAGTATTTT

clone_size: few
d_call: .
j_call: TRBJ1-4
cdr3_length: 15
v_call: TRBV18
cdr3_aa: CASSPQGATNEKLFF
cdr3_nt: TGTGCCAGCTCACCACAGGGAGCAACTAATGAAAAACTGTTTTTT

clone_size: .
d_call: .
j_call: TRBJ2-5
cdr3_length: 13
v_call: TRBV2
cdr3_aa: CASSIARGETQYF
cdr3_nt: TGTGCCAGCAGTATCGCCCGTGGAGAGACCCAGTACTTC

clone_size: once
d_call: .
j_call: TRBJ2-5
cdr3_length: 14
v_call: TRBV5-1
cdr3_aa: CASSLENRQAAQYF
cdr3_nt: TGCGCCAGCAGCTTGGAAAACCGACAGGCGGCCCAGTACTTC

clone_size: .
d_call: TRBD1
j_call: TRBJ2-2
cdr3_length: 15
v_call: TRBV30
cdr3_aa: CAWSKGQGNTGELFF
cdr3_nt: TGTGCCTGGAGTAAGGGACAGGGGAACACCGGGGAGCTGTTTTTT

clone_size: .
d_call: .
j_call: TRBJ2-1
cdr3_length: 18
v_call: TRBV5-6
cdr3_aa: CASSLYGSAKQNTDEQFF
cdr3_nt: TGTGCCAGCAGCTTGTACGGGAGCGCCAAACAGAATACGGATGAGCAGTTCTTC